These 15 T cell receptor beta chains originate from one sample sequenced in a study of T cell responses to AZD1222 COVID-19 vaccine. Assay used: immunoSEQ multiplex PCR; TCRdb lists only in-frame clones, some missing. The table includes about 140,000 clones, 92% detected once. Sample: peripheral blood, taken on day 0 of AZD1222 vaccination. The receptors here all came from an adult in good health.

The gene calls are TRBV7-2 and TRBJ1-4; D is undetermined. Germline V gene lookup returns CDR1 SGHTA and CDR2 FQGNSA. V dropped 1 base and J dropped 0 bases, with 9 bases sitting between them. The CDR3 runs 16 residues. As DNA, the CDR3 is TGTGCCAGCAGCTTAGATTCTACAGCAACTAATGAAAAACTGTTTTTT. Translating gives CASSLDSTATNEKLFF.

This chain uses TRBV2 with TRBJ1-4, with 7 bases lining up with TRBD1. V lost 1 base and J lost 8; bases outside the gene matches: 13. Germline V gene lookup returns CDR1 SNHLY and CDR2 FYNNEI. The CDR3 loop spans 17 amino acids. Written as DNA, the CDR3 is TGTGCCAGCAGTGAAGGGGGATACGGACAGGTACGGGAAAAACTGTTTTTT. Translating gives CASSEGGYGQVREKLFF. Looking up the rest from reference TRBV2 and TRBJ1-4 gives the full variable domain: EPEVTQTPSHQVTQMGQEVILRCVPISNHLYFYWYRQILGQKVEFLVSFYNNEISEKSEIFDDQFSVERPDGSNFTLKIRSTKLEDSAMYFCASSEGGYGQVREKLFFGSGTQLSVL.

The chain uses TRBV7-9 and TRBJ1-4; maybe TRBD1 (5 bases). The germline V gene encodes CDR1 SEHNR and CDR2 FQNEAQ (reference sequence). Trimming shortened V by 2 bases and J by 8 bases, and 15 bases separated the two germline ends. This CDR3 region has 15 residues. CDR3 DNA: TGTGCCAGCAGCTTAAACACAGGTGGGGACGAAAAACTGTTTTTT. Translated: CASSLNTGGDEKLFF. The variable domain in full, with the rest retrieved from reference TRBV7-9 and TRBJ1-4, is DTGVSQNPRHKITKRGQNVTFRCDPISEHNRLYWYRQTLGQGPEFLTYFQNEAQLEKSRLLSDRFSAERPKGSFSTLEIQRTEQGDSAMYLCASSLNTGGDEKLFFGSGTQLSVL.

This clone has just one count. The chain links TRBV5-4 to TRBJ2-7; D is perhaps TRBD2 (5 bases). The germline V gene has CDR1 SGHNT and CDR2 YYREEE (reference sequence). The CDR3 is made up of 16 amino acids. The V end was cut by 1 base, the J end by 1 base, with 15 bases between. As DNA, the CDR3 is TGTGCCAGCAGCTTGCACTACTACAGCGGTTCCTACGAGCAGTACTTC. Its translation: CASSLHYYSGSYEQYF.

The J gene is TRBJ2-7, the V gene TRBV24-1; 8 positions match TRBD1. CDR1 is KGHDR, CDR2 SFDVKD, per germline. This CDR3 region has 14 residues. The junction had 8 bases not matched to a gene; V was cut back by 4 bases and J by 7 bases. The CDR3 sequence is CATSEPGQGGEQYF. The CDR3 DNA sequence: TGTGCCACCAGTGAACCTGGACAGGGTGGGGAGCAGTACTTC.

V usage is TRBV6-5 and J usage is TRBJ2-7; 8 nucleotides match TRBD1. V shed 6 bases, J shed 0 bases, and the junction held 7 bases outside the gene matches. This CDR3 comprises 15 residues. Germline CDR1 MNHEY, CDR2 SVGAGI. This chain's CDR3 is CASSLRTGSSYEQYF. DNA of the CDR3: TGTGCCAGCAGCCTACGGACAGGGAGCTCCTACGAGCAGTACTTC.

The chain combines TRBV5-6 with TRBJ1-1; D is undetermined. The V gene lost 1 base and the J gene lost 6 bases, with 7 bases spanning the gap. The CDR3 spans 12 residues. Germline loops: CDR1 SGHDT, CDR2 YYEEEE. The CDR3 bases are TGTGCCAGCAGCTTGCCACCGGCTGAAGCTTTCTTT. Its protein is CASSLPPAEAFF. Filled out from reference TRBV5-6 and TRBJ1-1, the complete variable domain reads DAGVTQSPTHLIKTRGQQVTLRCSPKSGHDTVSWYQQALGQGPQFIFQYYEEEERQRGNFPDRFSGHQFPNYSSELNVNALLLGDSALYLCASSLPPAEAFFGQGTRLTVV.

V gene TRBV6-5 combines with J gene TRBJ2-3, with 10 bases that match TRBD2. With V trimmed by 6 bases and J by 2 bases, 5 bases remained unmatched. CDR1 is MNHEY and CDR2 is SVGAGI in the germline V gene. The CDR3 totals 15 residues. DNA for the CDR3: TGTGCCAGCAGCCGACTAGCGGGTGCCACAGATACGCAGTATTTT. Amino acid sequence: CASSRLAGATDTQYF.

The CDR3 DNA reads TGTGCCAGCAGTCCGCTTCGTCCGACCTACGAGCAGTACTTC. Translation: CASSPLRPTYEQYF. The chain couples TRBV27 to TRBJ2-7; D not certain. Trimming removed 5 bases from V and 2 bases from J, with 13 bases in between. CDR1 is MNHEY and CDR2 is SMNVEV in the germline V gene (reference sequence). The CDR3 contains 14 residues.

The chain is built from TRBV19 and TRBJ1-1; tentatively, D is TRBD1 (6 bases). V lost 2 bases and J 6 bases, leaving 16 bases between the germline ends. Germline V CDR1 and CDR2: LNHDA, SQIVND (reference sequence). The CDR3 has 15 residues. CDR3 bases: TGTGCCAGTAGTATACTAGCCCAGGGGCCTTCTGAAGCTTTCTTT. Translated: CASSILAQGPSEAFF.

The gene calls are TRBV11-3 and TRBJ2-7; perhaps TRBD2 as D (5 bases). V shed 0 bases and J shed 7 bases, with 13 bases lying between them. Germline loops: CDR1 SGHNT, CDR2 YENEEA. This CDR3 is built from 14 residues. Written as DNA, the CDR3 is TGTGCCAGCAGCTTAGACCCGATATCGGGGGAGCAGTACTTC. It codes for CASSLDPISGEQYF.

In its sample, this clone was seen once. The chain has TRBV27 and TRBJ1-3; D unclear. This CDR3 comprises 15 residues. Germline CDR1 and CDR2: MNHEY and SMNVEV (reference sequence). The V and J ends lost 4 bases and 4 bases respectively, with 14 bases between them. This chain's CDR3 is CASSSKSLGGNTIYF. Written as DNA, the CDR3 is TGTGCCAGCAGTTCAAAGTCGTTGGGGGGAAACACCATATATTTT.

The rearrangement links TRBV6-1 to TRBJ2-1; 7 nucleotides align to TRBD2. This CDR3 is 15 amino acids long. J lost 3 bases, V lost 2 bases, and 4 bases had no gene match. Germline V lookup: CDR1 MNHNS, CDR2 SASEGT. The CDR3 DNA reads TGTGCCAGCAGTGAATCGGCTAGCGGCTACAATGAGCAGTTCTTC. Residues: CASSESASGYNEQFF.

The CDR3 here is CAIYRDLVVYEQYF. CDR3 DNA sequence: TGCGCCATCTACCGGGACCTAGTTGTCTACGAGCAGTACTTC. The chain uses TRBV10-1 and TRBJ2-7, with D perhaps given as TRBD1 or TRBD2 (5 bases each). CDR3 size: 14 residues. The V end lost 10 bases, the J end lost 3 bases, and 19 bases lay between the germline ends. Germline values: CDR1 WNHNN, CDR2 SYGVQD (reference sequence).

This chain connects TRBV24-1 to TRBJ1-5; 11 bases align to TRBD1. This CDR3 is built from 15 residues. The germline V gene has CDR1 KGHDR and CDR2 SFDVKD. Trimming took 5 bases from V and 7 from J; bases not matched to a gene: 6. CDR3 nucleotides: TGTGCCACCAGTGTCGGACAGGGGGCGTCCCAGCCCCAGCATTTT. Translated: CATSVGQGASQPQHF.